The 8 T cell receptor beta chains in this list originate from one sample, sequenced in a study of shared clonotypes between healthy human individuals. Data came from immunoSEQ multiplex PCR; TCRdb stores just in-frame clones and leaves some out. The sample has fewer than 1.4 million clones, approximately 80% seen once; the top ten hold around 0.6%. The sample taken for sequencing was memory CD4+ T cells from PBMCs. Subset described: CD45RA-negative fraction. These receptors came from a man younger than 35 in good health. Some clones in this sample may be carry-over from other donors' samples.

The chain carries TRBV30 and TRBJ1-4, with 7 bases lining up with TRBD1. With 4 bases clipped from V and 4 bases from J, the junction kept 6 bases outside the gene matches. The CDR3 has 14 amino acids. Germline V gene data show CDR1 as GTSNPN and CDR2 as SVGIG (reference sequence). The CDR3 here is CAWTAGGRNEKLFF. CDR3 DNA: TGTGCCTGGACTGCAGGGGGGCGTAATGAAAAACTGTTTTTT.

The CDR3 loop is CASSFVLNQPQHF. The CDR3 region has the DNA TGTGCCAGCAGCTTCGTCCTTAATCAGCCCCAGCATTTT. The rearrangement joins TRBV7-8 to TRBJ1-5; D is unresolved. CDR3 size: 13 residues. Per germline, CDR1 SGHVS and CDR2 FQNEAQ. Trimming left V 3 bases short and J 4 bases short, with 7 bases between.

Concerning this clone: Other DNA sequences in this specimen translate into the identical CDR3. The chain carries TRBV10-3 and TRBJ2-5; D is unclear. The CDR3 length is 11 residues. Germline CDR1 ENHRY, CDR2 SYGVKD. The ends were cut back, 3 bases at V and 4 bases at J, with 3 bases in the middle. The CDR3 region is CAISEGETQYF. CDR3 DNA sequence: TGTGCCATCAGTGAAGGAGAGACCCAGTACTTC.

Turning to this clone: A far larger clone is one base from this, pointing to a likely read error. This sample also contains other DNA sequences that code for the same CDR3. J is TRBJ1-2 and V is TRBV27; D is uncertain. CDR3 length equals 13 residues. Germline lookup yields CDR1 MNHEY and CDR2 SMNVEV (reference sequence). The V and J ends lost 2 bases and 2 bases respectively, with 6 bases between them. CDR3 nucleotides: TGTGCCAGCAGTTTAAAGGGCAACTATGGCTACACCTTC. Residues: CASSLKGNYGYTF.

This clone has only one observation. The V and J genes are TRBV19 and TRBJ1-2, with 8 bases matching TRBD1. Trimming removed 7 bases from V and 2 bases from J; junction bases left unmatched: 9. Germline loops: CDR1 LNHDA, CDR2 SQIVND (reference sequence). CDR3 length: 15 amino acids. Here the CDR3 DNA reads TGTGCCAGTAATCGCCAGGACAGGGACAACTATGGCTACACCTTC. This encodes CASNRQDRDNYGYTF.

V gene TRBV6-5 combines with J gene TRBJ2-4; possibly TRBD1 for D (6 bases). This CDR3 is 13 amino acids long. CDR1 and CDR2 from the germline V gene are MNHEY and SVGAGI. The ends were cut back, 8 bases at V and 3 bases at J, with 11 bases in the middle. The CDR3, as DNA: TGTGCCAGCTGGGACAACGGCAAAAACATTCAGTACTTC. Its translation is CASWDNGKNIQYF.

The rearrangement links TRBV2 to TRBJ2-1, with 7 nucleotides matching TRBD1. CDR1 and CDR2 from the germline V gene are SNHLY and FYNNEI. The length of the CDR3 is 11 residues. J was trimmed by 9 bases and V by 6 bases; bases with no gene match: 2. This CDR3 is CASSDRVEQFF. CDR3 DNA: TGTGCCAGCAGCGACAGGGTTGAGCAGTTCTTC. Drawing the rest from reference TRBV2 and TRBJ2-1, the complete variable domain is EPEVTQTPSHQVTQMGQEVILRCVPISNHLYFYWYRQILGQKVEFLVSFYNNEISEKSEIFDDQFSVERPDGSNFTLKIRSTKLEDSAMYFCASSDRVEQFFGPGTRLTVL.

Only one count was recorded for this clone. This chain links TRBV5-1 with TRBJ1-3, with D possibly being TRBD1 (5 bases). Trimming removed 4 bases from V and 2 bases from J, with 13 bases in between. The CDR3 spans 15 residues. Germline CDR1 and CDR2: SGHRS and YFSETQ. The CDR3 loop reads CASSPASGAGNTIYF. CDR3 nucleotide sequence: TGCGCCAGCAGCCCGGCTTCGGGGGCTGGAAACACCATATATTTT. The variable domain in full, with the rest retrieved from reference TRBV5-1 and TRBJ1-3, is KAGVTQTPRYLIKTRGQQVTLSCSPISGHRSVSWYQQTPGQGLQFLFEYFSETQRNKGNFPGRFSGRQFSNSRSEMNVSTLELGDSALYLCASSPASGAGNTIYFGEGSWLTVV.